This paragraph covers one T cell receptor beta chain sequence. Its antigen remains unknown. These data originate in a study of cytomegalovirus exposure and HLA in healthy donors. Broader study findings: Previous analysis showed most TCR beta V segments were productive about 87% or about 30% of the time. Using the classifier, cytomegalovirus status was reportedly diagnosed with high specificity and sensitivity.

The length of the CDR3 is 14 residues. Trimming shortened V by 0 bases and J by 7 bases, and 13 bases separated the two germline ends. Germline V gives CDR1 MNHNS, CDR2 SASEGT. The PCR contained 60 Vbeta and 13 Jbeta primers. Sequenced by immunoSEQ multiplex PCR; TCRdb stores in-frame clones only, minus some. The sample yields 82,000 or so clones, about 9.4% seen once. Material for sequencing was PBMCs. The receptor's source is a man aged 55 to 70 in good health and CMV-seropositive. The chain combines TRBV6-1 with TRBJ2-7; tentative D call: TRBD2 (5 bases). CDR3 DNA: TGTGCCAGCAGTGAAGCGCCGGTGACGGGAGAGCAGTACGTC. Translating gives CASSEAPVTGEQYV.